These 5 T cell receptor beta chains originate from one sample sequenced in a study of CD8 T cells in ankylosing spondylitis. TCRdb redid the calling of the 5' RACE reads with MiXCR, one entry per CDR3 protein. The repertoire holds approximately 350,000 distinct CDR3 sequences, with more than 20% as singletons. Sequenced sample: blood, either unsorted or a sorted T cell fraction (not recorded which). All receptors come from a male donor with ankylosing spondylitis or in good health (not recorded which).

The chain couples TRBV4-2 to TRBJ2-7; 8 bases are a match to TRBD2. The CDR3 runs 17 residues. V dropped 4 bases and J dropped 0; count of bases not matched to a gene: 11. Looked up from germline, CDR1 is LGHNA and CDR2 is YNFKEQ. The CDR3 coding sequence is TGTGCCAGCAGCCCAGGCGGGGCGGGGGGTAACTCCTACGAGCAGTACTTC. It translates to CASSPGGAGGNSYEQYF.

Only a few counts were recorded for this clonotype. The chain joins TRBV7-9 to TRBJ2-7, with a tentative D call TRBD1 (5 bases). CDR3 size: 12 residues. Deletions cut 4 bases from V and 3 bases from J, with 7 bases between. CDR1 and CDR2 (germline): SEHNR, FQNEAQ (reference sequence). The CDR3 here is CASSSRDYEQYF. The CDR3 DNA sequence: TGTGCCAGCAGCTCCAGGGACTACGAGCAGTACTTC.

This sequence joins TRBV7-8 and TRBJ2-7, with 10 bases lining up with TRBD2. Germline loops: CDR1 SGHVS, CDR2 FQNEAQ. Germline trimming cut 5 bases from V and 6 bases from J; bases unmatched to any gene: 10. The CDR3 totals 15 residues. The CDR3 nucleotides read TGTGCCAGCAGCACTAGCGGGGTCTTAGGGAGCGAGCAGTACTTC. As protein: CASSTSGVLGSEQYF.

This clonotype was detected only a few times. This chain connects TRBV13 to TRBJ2-7; a weak D match, TRBD1 (5 bases). The CDR3 spans 14 residues. V gave up 4 bases and J gave up 1 base, with 11 bases separating them. The germline V gene has CDR1 PRHDT and CDR2 FYEKMQ (reference sequence). This CDR3 is CASSSTDSSYEQYF. As DNA, the CDR3 is TGTGCCAGCAGCTCCACAGACAGTTCCTACGAGCAGTACTTC.

This clonotype came up a few times. This chain connects TRBV7-9 to TRBJ2-7; weak D call: TRBD1 (6 bases). This CDR3 has 14 amino acids. The germline V gene has CDR1 SEHNR and CDR2 FQNEAQ (reference sequence). V was shortened by 5 bases and J by 1 base, with 12 bases between the two germline ends. DNA of the CDR3: TGTGCCAGCAGCGAACGGACAGAATCCTACGAGCAGTACTTC. It yields the protein CASSERTESYEQYF.